These T cell receptor beta chains were read from a single sample in a study of cytomegalovirus exposure and HLA in healthy donors. Produced via immunoSEQ multiplex PCR; TCRdb's table is partial and in-frame only. Here the sample spans under 250,000 clones, 82% being singletons. Sequenced material: PBMCs. The receptors derive from a man aged 40-55 years in good health and CMV-seropositive. Both conserved end residues are part of each CDR3. The order of the fields is clone size, D gene, V gene, J gene, CDR3 length, CDR3 protein, CDR3 DNA. D genes are given only for firm matches. Not all rows give a size; the values are once, few, many and, for expanded clones, a class.

.	TRBD2	TRBV27	TRBJ2-1	15	CASSSGTRIVNEQFF	TGTGCCAGCAGTTCTGGGACTAGAATCGTCAATGAGCAGTTCTTC
once	.	TRBV27	TRBJ1-1	15	CASSLSRTVNTEAFF	TGTGCCAGCAGTTTATCGAGGACAGTGAACACTGAAGCTTTCTTT
.	TRBD2	TRBV27	TRBJ2-2	15	CASRTGTKNTGELFF	TGTGCCAGCAGGACCGGGACTAAGAACACCGGGGAGCTGTTTTTT
.	.	TRBV5-6	TRBJ1-5	14	CASSLGGPYQPQHF	TGTGCCAGCAGCTTGGGTGGGCCCTATCAGCCCCAGCATTTT
.	TRBD2	TRBV30	TRBJ2-3	16	CAWSEGAGGSTDTQYF	TGTGCCTGGAGTGAGGGAGCGGGAGGTAGCACAGATACGCAGTATTTT
.	TRBD1	TRBV2	TRBJ2-3	14	CASSAGQGARTQYF	TGTGCCAGCAGTGCGGGGCAGGGGGCGAGGACGCAGTATTTT
.	.	TRBV18	TRBJ2-5	13	CASSLQGSETQYF	TGTGCCAGCTCACTTCAGGGATCAGAGACCCAGTACTTC
.	TRBD2	TRBV6-5	TRBJ2-1	15	CASSYRTSGTGEQFF	TGTGCCAGCAGTTACAGGACTAGCGGCACAGGGGAGCAGTTCTTC
.	TRBD2	TRBV2	TRBJ2-1	17	CASRMNPGLAGADEQFF	TGTGCCAGCCGAATGAATCCGGGACTAGCGGGAGCCGATGAGCAGTTCTTC
.	.	TRBV10-3	TRBJ2-5	14	CAISTRGDPETQYF	TGTGCCATCAGCACCAGGGGGGATCCAGAGACCCAGTACTTC
.	TRBD1	TRBV19	TRBJ2-7	15	CASSNAGQGTYEQYF	TGTGCCAGTAGTAATGCGGGACAGGGAACCTACGAGCAGTACTTC
once	.	TRBV27	TRBJ2-3	13	CASSLIAGDTQYF	TGTGCCAGCAGTTTGATAGCTGGAGATACGCAGTATTTT
.	TRBD2	TRBV2	TRBJ2-7	14	CASSDPGGAHEQYF	TGTGCCAGCAGTGACCCGGGAGGGGCCCACGAGCAGTACTTC
.	TRBD1	TRBV6-4	TRBJ2-2	14	CASKDRVGTGELFF	TGTGCCAGCAAAGACAGGGTGGGCACCGGGGAGCTGTTTTTT
.	TRBD1	TRBV5-1	TRBJ1-2	14	CASSSGTGLDGYTF	TGCGCCAGCAGCTCGGGGACAGGGTTAGATGGCTACACCTTC
.	.	TRBV5-6	TRBJ1-1	15	CASSFSQVENTEAFF	TGTGCCAGCAGCTTTTCGCAGGTTGAAAACACTGAAGCTTTCTTT
.	.	TRBV11-2	TRBJ2-2	15	CASSLGRGVTGELFF	TGTGCCAGCAGCTTAGGCAGGGGGGTAACCGGGGAGCTGTTTTTT
.	.	TRBV5-1	TRBJ2-6	17	CASSQEGPYSGANVLTF	TGCGCCAGCAGCCAGGAGGGTCCCTACTCTGGGGCCAACGTCCTGACTTTC
.	TRBD2	TRBV11-2	TRBJ2-7	14	CASSFRGVSYEQYF	TGTGCCAGCAGCTTCCGGGGGGTGAGCTACGAGCAGTACTTC
.	.	TRBV5-6	TRBJ2-3	13	CASSLADIDTQYF	TGTGCCAGCAGCTTGGCGGACATAGATACGCAGTATTTT
.	TRBD2	TRBV2	TRBJ2-1	18	CASSEARLAGFSYNEQFF	TGTGCCAGCAGTGAAGCACGTCTAGCGGGTTTCTCCTACAATGAGCAGTTCTTC
.	TRBD2	TRBV6-5	TRBJ2-5	14	CASSTSGSKKTQYF	TGTGCCAGCAGTACTAGCGGGAGCAAGAAGACCCAGTACTTC
few	.	TRBV5-8	TRBJ1-1	14	CASSSNGGNTEAFF	TGTGCCAGCAGCTCGAACGGGGGGAACACTGAAGCTTTCTTT
.	.	TRBV27	TRBJ1-5	15	CASRHDGLGDQPQHF	TGTGCCAGCAGACATGATGGACTAGGGGATCAGCCCCAGCATTTT
.	.	TRBV6-1	TRBJ1-2	14	CASSSGVHSPGYTF	TGTGCCAGCAGTTCGGGGGTACACTCCCCCGGCTACACCTTC
.	TRBD2	TRBV7-3	TRBJ2-1	13	CASSSSGRNEQFF	TGTGCCAGCAGCTCTAGCGGGAGGAACGAGCAGTTCTTC
.	.	TRBV30	TRBJ1-2	15	CAWSLAGTTNYGYTF	TGTGCCTGGAGCCTGGCAGGAACCACTAACTATGGCTACACCTTC
.	.	TRBV6-1	TRBJ1-1	15	CASGGGDTQGTEAFF	TGTGCCAGCGGGGGAGGGGACACCCAGGGGACTGAAGCTTTCTTT
few	.	TRBV5-8	TRBJ2-7	15	CASSLAVPPKGEQYF	TGTGCCAGCAGCTTGGCTGTCCCACCGAAGGGGGAGCAGTACTTC
.	.	TRBV9	TRBJ2-7	13	CASSVGDTYEQYF	TGTGCCAGCAGCGTGGGGGACACCTACGAGCAGTACTTC
.	.	TRBV21-1	TRBJ1-2	18	CASSKGRATGTVPYGYTF	TGTGCCAGCAGCAAAGGTCGCGCGACAGGGACAGTCCCATATGGCTACACCTTC
once	.	TRBV27	TRBJ1-4	14	CASSFRGEGEKLFF	TGTGCCAGCAGTTTTAGAGGGGAGGGTGAAAAACTGTTTTTT
.	.	TRBV21-1	TRBJ1-2	16	CASSLNQGAYHYGYTF	TGTGCCAGCAGTCTGAACCAGGGGGCGTATCACTATGGCTACACCTTC
.	TRBD1	TRBV30	TRBJ1-4	15	CAWSSPGQGNEKLFF	TGTGCCTGGAGTTCCCCGGGACAGGGTAATGAAAAACTGTTTTTT
.	TRBD1	TRBV6-5	TRBJ2-2	15	CASSSGTGDTGELFF	TGTGCCAGCAGTTCCGGGACAGGGGACACCGGGGAGCTGTTTTTT
.	.	TRBV4-1	TRBJ1-2	15	CASSQDEAVNYGYTF	TGCGCCAGCAGCCAAGATGAGGCGGTAAACTATGGCTACACCTTC
.	TRBD2	TRBV5-1	TRBJ2-7	16	CASSLGGTSGAFEQYF	TGCGCCAGCAGCTTGGGAGGGACTAGCGGGGCTTTCGAGCAGTACTTC
.	.	TRBV27	TRBJ2-7	14	CASSLARGAHEQYF	TGTGCCAGCAGTTTAGCTCGGGGGGCCCACGAGCAGTACTTC
.	.	TRBV7-2	TRBJ2-1	14	CASSFGGSYNEQFF	TGTGCCAGCAGCTTCGGGGGATCCTACAATGAGCAGTTCTTC
.	.	TRBV15	TRBJ2-7	16	CATSRDPTGSTYEQYF	TGTGCCACCAGCAGAGACCCGACAGGATCTACCTACGAGCAGTACTTC
.	TRBD2	TRBV27	TRBJ2-7	15	CASSVGLAGPYEQYF	TGTGCCAGCAGTGTGGGACTAGCGGGACCTTACGAGCAGTACTTC
.	.	TRBV5-1	TRBJ1-3	14	CASSTREPGNTIYF	TGCGCCAGCAGCACGCGGGAACCTGGAAACACCATATATTTT
.	.	TRBV13	TRBJ1-4	17	CASSLGGGGRALEKLFF	TGTGCCAGCAGCTTAGGGGGGGGAGGCAGGGCCCTGGAAAAACTGTTTTTT
.	TRBD2	TRBV6-5	TRBJ2-7	15	CASRPATSATYEQYF	TGTGCCAGCAGGCCCGCGACTAGCGCGACCTACGAGCAGTACTTC
.	TRBD1	TRBV29-1	TRBJ1-3	14	CSAEQGAGGNTIYF	TGCAGCGCCGAACAGGGGGCAGGAGGAAACACCATATATTTT
.	TRBD1	TRBV19	TRBJ2-7	15	CASSFPGQGTYEQYF	TGTGCCAGTAGTTTCCCGGGACAGGGAACCTACGAGCAGTACTTC
.	.	TRBV5-4	TRBJ2-1	14	CASSLGGSENEQFF	TGTGCCAGCAGCTTAGGAGGCTCCGAGAATGAGCAGTTCTTC
.	.	TRBV19	TRBJ2-7	10	CDTRGNEQYF	TGTGACACTCGGGGAAACGAGCAGTACTTC
.	TRBD1	TRBV5-1	TRBJ1-4	17	CASTYFGRGNTNEKLFF	TGCGCCAGCACCTACTTTGGCAGGGGGAATACTAATGAAAAACTGTTTTTT
.	.	TRBV5-1	TRBJ1-2	13	CASSLSGGYGYTF	TGCGCCAGCAGCTTGTCGGGGGGCTATGGCTACACCTTC
.	TRBD1	TRBV18	TRBJ2-7	16	CASSPLPTQGRNEQYF	TGTGCCAGCTCACCACTGCCGACACAGGGGAGAAACGAGCAGTACTTC
once	TRBD2	TRBV28	TRBJ2-7	17	CASSSAASGRLTYEQYF	TGTGCCAGCAGTAGCGCCGCCAGCGGGAGGCTTACCTACGAGCAGTACTTC
.	TRBD2	TRBV5-1	TRBJ2-1	15	CASTPSGTRYNEQFF	TGCGCCAGCACCCCTAGCGGGACCCGATACAATGAGCAGTTCTTC